This T cell receptor (beta chain) stems from a study of T cell repertoires in ileal Crohn's disease. Each sample's TCRB immunosequencing used about 500 nanograms of biopsy DNA. Method: immunoSEQ multiplex PCR; TCRdb's copy keeps in-frame clones and lacks some. The sample holds 3,000 to 4,000 clones, roughly four fifths seen once. As to this clone: Its specificity is not known.

Germline-derived CDR1 and CDR2 are LNHDA and SQIVND (reference sequence). The ends lost 1 base at V and 5 bases at J; junction bases unmatched: 4. The CDR3 extends over 16 amino acids. Study findings and constraints: Mucosal expansions were suggested to be mainly CD8 T cells. Clonal expansions were more frequent in active smokers than non-smokers at surgery.

Adults with ileal or ileocolonic Crohn's disease and an indication for resection were eligible. Sequenced: ileal tissue. The origin of this receptor is an adult with Crohn's disease. The chain uses TRBV19 and TRBJ2-4; 11 nucleotides line up with TRBD2. CDR3 in amino acids: CASSIAPSGGQNIQYF. The CDR3 DNA follows: TGTGCCAGTAGTATAGCCCCTAGCGGGGGGCAAAACATTCAGTACTTC.